Below are 28 T cell receptor beta chains sequenced from a single sample in a study of CD8+ T cells in alopecia areata (dated by TCRdb to the late 2010s). This specimen's time point label, interpreted: baseline before oral tofacitinib. The library was produced with the immunoSEQ multiplex PCR assay. To provide template for TCR sequencing, every sample had RNA extracted and reverse transcribed into cDNA. The clones in this table, taken by TCRdb from immuneACCESS, are in-frame only. Not every clone is retained; where verified, under half of the shortfall comes from an unresolved V gene, and the cause of the rest is unknown. The sample records some 51,000 clones, about 96% of which are singletons. The top ten clones comprise under 30% of the sample. Sequenced material: CD8+ T cells sorted from blood, taken at week 0. All receptors derive from a human donor with alopecia areata.

This chain uses TRBV5-6 with TRBJ2-1, with TRBD2 matching over 7 bases. Germline lookup yields CDR1 SGHDT and CDR2 YYEEEE. This CDR3 is built from 15 residues. J was trimmed by 4 bases and V by 2 bases; bases with no gene match: 6. The CDR3 reads CASSLTGGEYNEQFF. The CDR3 DNA sequence: TGTGCCAGCAGCTTAACTGGGGGGGAATACAATGAGCAGTTCTTC.

On this clone: Its ends do not fully match the called genes, so a read error is possible. The chain carries TRBV7-7 and TRBJ2-5, with D possibly matching TRBD2 (5 bases). The germline V gene encodes CDR1 SSHAT and CDR2 FNYEAQ (reference sequence). The CDR3 has 13 amino acids. CDR3 coding DNA: TGTGCTAGCAGCCCCGCGAGGGAAGAGACCCAGTACTTC. As protein: CASSPAREETQYF.

This chain joins TRBV19 and TRBJ2-7; TRBD1 matches at 11 bases. The CDR3 totals 12 residues. Trimming removed 9 bases from V and 4 bases from J; junction bases left unmatched: 2. Germline V gene sequence: CDR1 LNHDA, CDR2 SQIVND (reference sequence). CDR3 residues: CASGQGAYEQYF. CDR3 sequence (DNA): TGTGCCAGCGGACAGGGGGCTTACGAGCAGTACTTC.

The V and J genes are TRBV7-6 and TRBJ2-5, with 7 bases lining up with TRBD2. This CDR3 is 15 amino acids long. Per germline, CDR1 SGHVS and CDR2 FNYEAQ. After removal of 2 bases from V and 5 bases from J, the junction contained 8 bases not matched to a gene. DNA of the CDR3: TGTGCCAGCAGCTTAAGAGGCCTCGGGGGGGAGACCCAGTACTTC. It translates to CASSLRGLGGETQYF.

The chain carries TRBV7-2 and TRBJ1-1; D unclear. V was pared by 3 bases and J by 4 bases, with 9 bases between. The CDR3 covers 13 residues. Looked up from germline, CDR1 is SGHTA and CDR2 is FQGNSA. The DNA of the CDR3 is TGTGCCAGCAGCTTCGGAAGGATCACTGAAGCTTTCTTT. Its protein product is CASSFGRITEAFF.

This clone is labeled medium-sized. J is TRBJ1-1 and V is TRBV6-5; TRBD1 aligns across 7 bases. Unmatched junction bases numbered 10, after V lost 5 bases and J lost 4 bases. The CDR3 runs to 15 residues. Germline values: CDR1 MNHEY, CDR2 SVGAGI. The CDR3 sequence: CASSPPRTGPTEAFF. The CDR3 coding sequence is TGTGCCAGCAGTCCTCCCCGGACAGGCCCCACTGAAGCTTTCTTT.

The chain uses TRBV7-9 and TRBJ1-1; D gene uncertain. Germline CDR1 and CDR2: SEHNR and FQNEAQ (reference sequence). The CDR3 loop spans 12 amino acids. With 2 bases removed from V and 1 base from J, the gap between germline ends came to 2 bases. In nucleotides, the CDR3 is TGTGCCAGCAGCTTAACGAACACTGAAGCTTTCTTT. The encoded protein is CASSLTNTEAFF. Filled out from reference TRBV7-9 and TRBJ1-1, the complete variable domain reads DTGVSQNPRHKITKRGQNVTFRCDPISEHNRLYWYRQTLGQGPEFLTYFQNEAQLEKSRLLSDRFSAERPKGSFSTLEIQRTEQGDSAMYLCASSLTNTEAFFGQGTRLTVV.

The V and J genes are TRBV4-1 and TRBJ2-5; 9 bases are a match to TRBD2. V lost 0 bases to trimming and J lost 5 bases; unmatched junction nucleotides: 7. From germline, CDR1 is MGHRA and CDR2 YSYEKL. There are 16 residues in the CDR3. The CDR3 bases are TGCGCCAGCAGCCAAGACCCGGGACTAGCAGGGGAGACCCAGTACTTC. Translated: CASSQDPGLAGETQYF.

The chain is built from TRBV23-1 and TRBJ2-5; D is unclear. TRBV23-1 is an ORF, and what it does is uncertain. The CDR3 loop spans 13 amino acids. V was clipped by 2 bases and J by 5 bases, with 9 bases between them. The CDR3 DNA reads as TGCGCCAGCAGTCAACTGGGGAACGAGACCCAGTACTTC. It specifies CASSQLGNETQYF.

The CDR3 sequence is CASSYGQGSTGELFF. The CDR3 DNA follows: TGTGCCAGCAGTTACGGGCAGGGTTCCACCGGGGAGCTGTTTTTT. The J gene is TRBJ2-2, the V gene TRBV6-5; possible D gene TRBD1, 5 bases. V was pared by 2 bases and J by 4 bases, with 11 bases between. The CDR3 has 15 residues. CDR1 MNHEY and CDR2 SVGAGI come from the germline V gene.

This clone was seen a single time. The V and J genes are TRBV4-3 and TRBJ2-1; no clear D. Between the trimmed V and J ends, which lost 6 bases and 2 bases, there was a span of 8 bases. CDR3 length: 13 amino acids. CDR1 is LGHNA and CDR2 is YSLEER in the germline V gene. The CDR3 DNA follows: TGCGCCAGCAGTATGTCGACCTACAATGAGCAGTTCTTC. Amino acids: CASSMSTYNEQFF.

The rearrangement uses TRBV9 and TRBJ2-5; D is perhaps TRBD1 (6 bases). CDR1 SGDLS and CDR2 YYNGEE come from the germline V gene. The CDR3 totals 17 residues. The germline V and J ends were trimmed by 3 bases and 5 bases, with 23 bases remaining between them. The CDR3 loop is CASSAPGPGVDGETQYF. The CDR3 DNA reads as TGTGCCAGCAGCGCACCGGGACCAGGGGTCGACGGGGAGACCCAGTACTTC. Full variable domain (remainder filled in from reference TRBV9 and TRBJ2-5): DSGVTQTPKHLITATGQRVTLRCSPRSGDLSVYWYQQSLDQGLQFLIQYYNGEERAKGNILERFSAQQFPDLHSELNLSSLELGDSALYFCASSAPGPGVDGETQYFGPGTRLLVL.

This chain joins TRBV5-6 and TRBJ1-6; possible D gene TRBD1, 5 bases. Deletions cut 4 bases from V and 5 bases from J, with 7 bases between. There are 13 residues in the CDR3. CDR1 SGHDT and CDR2 YYEEEE come from the germline V gene. CDR3 nucleotides: TGTGCCAGCAGCGGGGCCAATAATTCACCCCTCCACTTT. Amino acids: CASSGANNSPLHF.

The chain employs TRBV7-8 and TRBJ2-2; 9 nucleotides line up with TRBD2. The CDR3 is made up of 16 amino acids. CDR1 and CDR2 from the germline V gene are SGHVS and FQNEAQ. V trimming: 1 base; J trimming: 6 bases; junction bases outside the gene matches: 6. The chain's CDR3 is CASSLVGAGGSGELFF. The CDR3 DNA is TGTGCCAGCAGCTTAGTCGGAGCGGGGGGCTCCGGGGAGCTGTTTTTT.

The genes are TRBV4-3 and TRBJ2-7; the match to TRBD1 covers 9 bases. Germline values: CDR1 LGHNA, CDR2 YSLEER. This CDR3 has 16 amino acids. V shed 5 bases and J 1 base; nucleotides not matched to a gene: 9. The CDR3 bases are TGCGCCAGCAGCGTCAGTGCCGGGACAGGGTCCTACGAGCAGTACTTC. Protein: CASSVSAGTGSYEQYF.

The V and J genes are TRBV4-3 and TRBJ2-1, with D uncertain. Germline CDR1 is LGHNA and CDR2 is YSLEER. The V end was cut by 4 bases, the J end by 7 bases, with 11 bases between. The CDR3 is made up of 13 amino acids. CDR3 DNA sequence: TGCGCCAGCAGCCCGGCGGCCGGGAATGAGCAGTTCTTC. Protein: CASSPAAGNEQFF.

This chain uses TRBV19 with TRBJ2-3; tentatively, D is TRBD2 (5 bases). The CDR3 has 15 residues. Per germline, CDR1 LNHDA and CDR2 SQIVND (reference sequence). V lost 7 bases and J 5 bases, leaving 19 bases between the germline ends. CDR3 DNA: TGTGCCAGTAAGGGAGAAATCAAAGGTGGAGATACGCAGTATTTT. Its translation is CASKGEIKGGDTQYF.

The chain employs TRBV4-1 and TRBJ1-2, with D tentatively TRBD1 (5 bases). This CDR3 comprises 14 residues. Trimming removed 0 bases at V and 6 bases at J, with 11 bases between. From germline, CDR1 is MGHRA and CDR2 YSYEKL. The CDR3 DNA reads as TGCGCCAGCAGCCAAGATGGGGACGCAAATGGCTACACCTTC. It codes for CASSQDGDANGYTF.

V and J are TRBV7-8 and TRBJ2-3; 10 bases fit TRBD2. The germline gives CDR1 SGHVS, CDR2 FQNEAQ. The CDR3 contains 16 residues. V trimming: 5 bases; J trimming: 2 bases; junction bases outside the gene matches: 7. As DNA, the CDR3 is TGTGCCAGCAGCAATCCTAGCGGGGGCCTCACAGATACGCAGTATTTT. Translated: CASSNPSGGLTDTQYF. Combining the CDR3 with reference TRBV7-8 and TRBJ2-3 gives the whole variable domain GAGVSQSPRYKVAKRGQDVALRCDPISGHVSLFWYQQALGQGPEFLTYFQNEAQLDKSGLPSDRFFAERPEGSVSTLKIQRTQQEDSAVYLCASSNPSGGLTDTQYFGPGTRLTVL.

The CDR3 loop is CASSQGGVEQYF. The CDR3 coding sequence is TGTGCCAGCAGCCAAGGAGGGGTCGAGCAGTACTTC. This chain joins TRBV4-2 and TRBJ2-7; the D gene could be TRBD1 or TRBD2 (5 bases each). The CDR3 is made up of 12 amino acids. Germline-derived CDR1 and CDR2 are LGHNA and YNFKEQ. The V gene lost 1 base and the J gene lost 6 bases, with 7 bases spanning the gap.

This clone has only a few counts. This chain links TRBV29-1 with TRBJ2-7; the D gene is possibly TRBD1 (9 bases). V lost 4 bases, J lost 2 bases, and 18 bases lay in between. The CDR3 loop spans 15 amino acids. Germline V CDR1 and CDR2: SQVTM, ANQGSEA. CDR3 bases: TGCAGCGTTGTACCGGACAGGGGACTAGCCTACGAGCAGTACTTC. It specifies CSVVPDRGLAYEQYF.

The V gene is TRBV11-2, the J gene TRBJ1-1; TRBD1 might be the D (5 bases). Germline V gives CDR1 SGHAT, CDR2 FQNNGV. V lost 1 base and J lost 4, with 10 bases in between. There are 14 residues in the CDR3. CDR3 sequence (DNA): TGTGCCAGCAGCTTAGGAGGTGGGGGCACTGAAGCTTTCTTT. Its translation is CASSLGGGGTEAFF.

The chain combines TRBV19 with TRBJ2-2, with 9 bases matching TRBD1. The length of the CDR3 is 16 residues. Germline assignment: CDR1 LNHDA and CDR2 SQIVND (reference sequence). J lost 1 base, V lost 6 bases, and 6 bases had no gene match. CDR3 loop: CASRRPGQGNTGELFF. As DNA, the CDR3 is TGTGCCAGTAGAAGACCGGGACAGGGGAACACCGGGGAGCTGTTTTTT. The full variable domain, rest sourced from reference TRBV19 and TRBJ2-2, is DGGITQSPKYLFRKEGQNVTLSCEQNLNHDAMYWYRQDPGQGLRLIYYSQIVNDFQKGDIAEGYSVSREKKESFPLTVTSAQKNPTAFYLCASRRPGQGNTGELFFGEGSRLTVL.

The chain links TRBV18 to TRBJ2-3; TRBD1 matches at 7 bases. V lost 6 bases and J lost 1; bases outside the gene matches: 10. Per the germline V gene, CDR1 is KGHSH and CDR2 is LQKENI. The CDR3 is made up of 16 amino acids. The CDR3 protein is CASSPGTAFGTDTQYF. The CDR3 DNA is TGTGCCAGCTCCCCCGGGACAGCATTCGGCACAGATACGCAGTATTTT.

The rearrangement joins TRBV30 to TRBJ2-5, with 8 bases lining up with TRBD1. Near its end, the DNA agrees better with TRBJ2-7, so the J call may be wrong. This CDR3 region has 14 residues. Germline V CDR1 and CDR2: GTSNPN, SVGIG (reference sequence). CDR3 bases: TGTGCCTGGGTGAGGCCAGGGGGCCGGGGCGAGCAGTACTTC. Translation: CAWVRPGGRGEQYF.

CDR3 amino acids: CASSLSGGIYNEQFF. The DNA of the CDR3 is TGTGCCAGCAGCTTGAGCGGGGGGATCTACAATGAGCAGTTCTTC. This chain connects TRBV5-8 to TRBJ2-1; 9 nucleotides agree with TRBD2. The CDR3 extends over 15 amino acids. Trimming took 1 base from V and 3 from J; bases not matched to a gene: 2. Germline values: CDR1 SGHTS, CDR2 YDEGEE.

Notes on this clone: No DNA is shown, since the ends of the CDR3 on it are uncertain; the CDR3 is the one TCRdb lists. The V call is TRBV5-6, the J call TRBJ2-6; TRBD1 is the table's D call, not checked against the DNA. CDR1 and CDR2 from the germline V gene are SGHDT and YYEEEE. Ends included, the CDR3 has 15 residues. The CDR3 protein is CASSFWGSGANVPTF.

The V gene is TRBV14, the J gene TRBJ1-5; the D is unclear. In germline, CDR1 is SGHDN, CDR2 FVKESK. CDR3 length: 14 residues. V lost 10 bases and J 0 bases, leaving 13 bases between the germline ends. CDR3 coding DNA: TGTGCCAAAAGGGCAAAGGGTAGCAATCAGCCCCAGCATTTT. Protein: CAKRAKGSNQPQHF.